Presented here are 23 T cell receptor beta chains from one specimen sequenced in a study of T cells in localized non-small cell lung cancer. Produced via immunoSEQ multiplex PCR; TCRdb's table is partial and in-frame only. The sample records some 3,900 clones, about 42% being singletons. Material: lung tumor tissue, obtained before any cancer treatment. Receptor source: a woman aged 40 to 75 with stage I lung adenocarcinoma.

This chain uses TRBV19 with TRBJ2-6, with D perhaps assigned TRBD1 or TRBD2 (5 bases each). The CDR3 has 15 amino acids. Germline V gene lookup returns CDR1 LNHDA and CDR2 SQIVND (reference sequence). V lost 8 bases and J 2 bases, leaving 13 bases between the germline ends. In nucleotides, the CDR3 is TGTGCCAGTTCTTCCAGGGAGACTGGGGCCAACGTCCTGACTTTC. Translation: CASSSRETGANVLTF.

CDR3 region: CASRWTGIYGYTF. In DNA form, the CDR3 reads TGCGCCAGTAGGTGGACAGGGATCTATGGCTACACCTTC. This chain uses TRBV10-2 with TRBJ1-2, with TRBD1 matching 8 bases. This CDR3 has 13 residues. Germline V gene data show CDR1 as WSHSY and CDR2 as SAAADI. V lost 9 bases to trimming and J lost 4 bases; unmatched junction nucleotides: 7.

The V and J genes are TRBV16 and TRBJ2-7; no reliable D call. The CDR3 length is 16 residues. V was cut by 0 bases and J by 0 bases, with 12 bases left in between. Germline CDR1 and CDR2: KGHSY and FQNENV. The CDR3 coding sequence is TGTGCCAGCAGCCAATCTTCCGTCTCAAGCTCCTACGAGCAGTACTTC. Encoded protein: CASSQSSVSSSYEQYF.

This clone has only a few counts. The V call is TRBV11-3, the J call TRBJ1-1; D ambiguous. Germline V gene lookup returns CDR1 SGHNT and CDR2 YENEEA. The CDR3 is 14 amino acids. Trimming left V 8 bases short and J 2 bases short, with 15 bases between. The CDR3 DNA is TGTGCCAGCCTAGCGGCCTCAGGAAACACTGAAGCTTTCTTT. Translating gives CASLAASGNTEAFF. Drawing the rest from reference TRBV11-3 and TRBJ1-1, the complete variable domain is EAGVVQSPRYKIIEKKQPVAFWCNPISGHNTLYWYLQNLGQGPELLIRYENEEAVDDSQLPKDRFSAERLKGVDSTLKIQPAELGDSAVYLCASLAASGNTEAFFGQGTRLTVV.

The chain employs TRBV28 and TRBJ2-7; D might be TRBD1 or TRBD2, each matching 5 bases. Germline-derived CDR1 and CDR2 are MDHEN and SYDVKM. The ends were cut back, 7 bases at V and 1 base at J, with 14 bases in the middle. The CDR3 has 14 amino acids. The CDR3 sequence is CASTDGARSYEQYF. CDR3 DNA sequence: TGTGCCAGCACCGACGGGGCCAGATCCTACGAGCAGTACTTC. The entire variable domain, with the rest obtained from reference TRBV28 and TRBJ2-7, is as follows: DVKVTQSSRYLVKRTGEKVFLECVQDMDHENMFWYRQDPGLGLRLIYFSYDVKMKEKGDIPEGYSVSREKKERFSLILESASTNQTSMYLCASTDGARSYEQYFGPGTRLTVT.

This clone was seen only a few times. This chain connects TRBV28 to TRBJ1-2; D not resolved. The CDR3 covers 15 residues. In germline, CDR1 is MDHEN, CDR2 SYDVKM. V was clipped by 2 bases and J by 5 bases, with 15 bases between them. The CDR3, as DNA: TGTGCCAGCAGTTTAGGGGAATGGGCCAGTTATGGCTACACCTTC. Residues: CASSLGEWASYGYTF.

The chain has TRBV18 and TRBJ1-5; TRBD1 matches at 7 bases. The CDR3 runs to 15 residues. Trimming at V came to 4 bases and at J to 7 bases, leaving 10 bases not matched to a gene. The germline V gene has CDR1 KGHSH and CDR2 LQKENI. DNA of the CDR3: TGTGCCAGCTCACGCGACAGGGCCAATATACAGCCCCAGCATTTT. Translation: CASSRDRANIQPQHF.

V is TRBV6-8 and J is TRBJ2-2, with 7 nucleotides matching TRBD2. From germline, CDR1 is MNHGY and CDR2 SAAAGT. The CDR3 consists of 19 residues. V gave up 0 bases and J gave up 2 bases; unmatched junction bases: 12. The chain's CDR3 is CASSYSSVGGRFNTGELFF. The CDR3 region has the DNA TGTGCCAGCAGTTACTCTTCGGTCGGGGGGAGGTTCAACACCGGGGAGCTGTTTTTT.

Only a few counts were recorded for this clone. The rearrangement uses TRBV19 and TRBJ2-7; unclear D gene. Trimming pared 5 bases from V and 0 bases from J, leaving 11 bases between. Germline V CDR1 and CDR2: LNHDA, SQIVND (reference sequence). The CDR3 has 14 residues. CDR3 residues: CASSQQPDSYEQYF. In DNA form, the CDR3 reads TGTGCCAGTAGTCAACAGCCGGACTCCTACGAGCAGTACTTC.

The chain uses TRBV15 and TRBJ1-1; D is uncertain. Trimming took 3 bases from V and 1 from J, leaving 12 bases between them. The germline gives CDR1 LNHNV, CDR2 YYDKDF (reference sequence). This CDR3 comprises 15 residues. Here the CDR3 DNA reads TGTGCCACCAGCAGTGACATTTTCCGGAACACTGAAGCTTTCTTT. As protein: CATSSDIFRNTEAFF. Filled out from reference TRBV15 and TRBJ1-1, the complete variable domain reads DAMVIQNPRYQVTQFGKPVTLSCSQTLNHNVMYWYQQKSSQAPKLLFHYYDKDFNNEADTPDNFQSRRPNTSFCFLDIRSPGLGDTAMYLCATSSDIFRNTEAFFGQGTRLTVV.

This clone occurred a few times. The CDR3 DNA sequence: TGTGCCAGCAGTTATCCCGGACTAGCGGGAGGGTGTTATGGCAATGAGCAGTTCTTC. It codes for CASSYPGLAGGCYGNEQFF. The V and J genes are TRBV6-7 and TRBJ2-1; 15 bases are shared with TRBD2. TRBV6-7 is an ORF for which the function is uncertain. The J segment lost 6 bases and the V segment lost 3 bases, leaving 12 bases of the junction unmatched. CDR3 size: 19 residues.

The rearrangement joins TRBV14 to TRBJ1-2; weak D call: TRBD1 (5 bases). V was clipped by 4 bases and J by 4 bases, with 10 bases between them. CDR3 length: 13 amino acids. Germline-derived CDR1 and CDR2 are SGHDN and FVKESK. The CDR3 nucleotides read TGTGCCAGCAGCCGGACGGGGACCTATGGCTACACCTTC. It specifies CASSRTGTYGYTF.

This clone was observed a single time. The J gene is TRBJ2-4, the V gene TRBV16; a weak D match, TRBD2 (6 bases). With 5 bases removed from V and 9 bases from J, the gap between germline ends came to 17 bases. Germline CDR1 KGHSY, CDR2 FQNENV. The CDR3 sequence is 14 residues long. The CDR3: CASSGGADRVIQYF. In nucleotides, the CDR3 is TGTGCCAGCAGCGGAGGGGCAGATAGGGTCATTCAGTACTTC.

The V and J genes are TRBV19 and TRBJ2-7; D might be TRBD1 (5 bases). Trimming stripped 7 bases from V and 0 bases from J, with 13 bases between. The V gene's germline CDR1 is LNHDA and CDR2 SQIVND (reference sequence). This CDR3 has 14 residues. CDR3 protein: CASKLQVSSYEQYF. Here the CDR3 DNA reads TGTGCCAGTAAATTACAGGTCTCCTCCTACGAGCAGTACTTC.

Concerning this clone itself: The CDR3 does not end in the conserved phenylalanine or tryptophan, so this is likely a read error. It is unclear where the CDR3 begins or ends on the DNA, so no DNA is shown, and the CDR3 is as TCRdb lists it. This chain uses TRBV19 with TRBJ1-2. Germline V CDR1 and CDR2: LNHDA, SQIVND (reference sequence). Termini included, the CDR3 measures 11 amino acids. CDR3 protein: CASSIRDPRHV.

This clone was detected only once. The chain uses TRBV30 and TRBJ1-1; tentatively, D is TRBD1 (5 bases). This CDR3 has 12 amino acids. Germline V gene data show CDR1 as GTSNPN and CDR2 as SVGIG (reference sequence). V lost 3 bases and J 9 bases, leaving 14 bases between the germline ends. The CDR3, as DNA: TGTGCCTGGAGAGATTTGGGGGGGAAAGCTTTCTTT. This codes for CAWRDLGGKAFF.

The chain recombines TRBV11-3 with TRBJ1-1; 7 bases map to TRBD1. The germline V gene has CDR1 SGHNT and CDR2 YENEEA. With 0 bases clipped from V and 7 bases from J, the junction kept 5 bases outside the gene matches. CDR3 size: 14 residues. The CDR3 region is CASSLDLGTVEAFF. The CDR3 coding sequence is TGTGCCAGCAGCTTAGATTTGGGGACAGTTGAAGCTTTCTTT. The full variable domain, completed using reference TRBV11-3 and TRBJ1-1, is EAGVVQSPRYKIIEKKQPVAFWCNPISGHNTLYWYLQNLGQGPELLIRYENEEAVDDSQLPKDRFSAERLKGVDSTLKIQPAELGDSAVYLCASSLDLGTVEAFFGQGTRLTVV.

The V and J genes are TRBV11-3 and TRBJ1-4; 7 nucleotides line up with TRBD1. Trimming cost V 4 bases and J 7 bases; bases outside gene matches: 6. The CDR3 length is 14 residues. In germline, CDR1 is SGHNT, CDR2 YENEEA. CDR3 bases: TGTGCCAGCAGCTGGGGACAGACAGGTGAAAAACTGTTTTTT. It translates to CASSWGQTGEKLFF.

This clone was seen once. V usage is TRBV19 and J usage is TRBJ1-2; D might be TRBD1 (5 bases). The CDR3 runs to 13 residues. Trimming stripped 5 bases from V and 4 bases from J, with 11 bases between. Germline V lookup: CDR1 LNHDA, CDR2 SQIVND (reference sequence). CDR3 sequence reads: CASSPERGYGYTF. Here the CDR3 DNA reads TGTGCCAGTAGTCCTGAGAGGGGCTATGGCTACACCTTC.

This clone was seen more than once but under ten times. The rearrangement uses TRBV11-3 and TRBJ2-1; 14 bases are shared with TRBD2. The junction had 5 bases not matched to a gene; V was cut back by 5 bases and J by 8 bases. This CDR3 has 15 residues. Germline-derived CDR1 and CDR2 are SGHNT and YENEEA. The CDR3 region has the DNA TGTGCCAGCAGCACCGGACTAGCGGGAGGCCATGAGCAGTTCTTC. Protein product: CASSTGLAGGHEQFF. The variable domain in full, completed from reference TRBV11-3 and TRBJ2-1, reads EAGVVQSPRYKIIEKKQPVAFWCNPISGHNTLYWYLQNLGQGPELLIRYENEEAVDDSQLPKDRFSAERLKGVDSTLKIQPAELGDSAVYLCASSTGLAGGHEQFFGPGTRLTVL.

The V and J genes are TRBV4-1 and TRBJ2-7; no clear D gene. CDR1 is MGHRA, CDR2 YSYEKL, per germline. The germline V and J ends were trimmed by 1 base and 2 bases, with 12 bases remaining between them. The CDR3 consists of 15 residues. In nucleotides, the CDR3 is TGCGCCAGCAGCCAAGGGTCCTTCGCGGCCTACGAGCAGTACTTC. This gives the protein CASSQGSFAAYEQYF.

This clone was found a few times. This chain connects TRBV6-8 to TRBJ2-7; D is perhaps TRBD2 (5 bases). Looked up from germline, CDR1 is MNHGY and CDR2 is SAAAGT. Trimming pared 0 bases from V and 5 bases from J, leaving 11 bases between. This CDR3 has 14 amino acids. CDR3 nucleotide sequence: TGTGCCAGCAGTTACTCCGGGCCGCGGGACGAGCAGTACTTC. It codes for CASSYSGPRDEQYF.

The sample holds one count of this clone. The rearrangement joins TRBV18 to TRBJ2-5; D unresolved. This CDR3 region has 15 residues. The germline gives CDR1 KGHSH, CDR2 LQKENI. V lost 0 bases and J 7 bases, leaving 15 bases between the germline ends. For the CDR3, the DNA is TGTGCCAGCTCACCACCCGACGTTCGCACTGGGACCCAGTACTTC. Its protein product is CASSPPDVRTGTQYF.